What follows describes a single T cell receptor beta chain. Its target is unknown. The data stem from a study of STAT5B mutations in CD4+ large granular lymphocyte leukemia. Regarding the study as a whole: Without putative leukemic clones, patient CD4-sorted repertoires remained more clonal than healthy CD4+ repertoires.

Measured with immunoSEQ multiplex PCR; TCRdb has only the in-frame clones, and not every one. The sample shows around 23,000 clones, about 80% of them seen only once. Germline V lookup: CDR1 SGHRS, CDR2 YFSETQ. The V gene end was trimmed by 4 bases and the J gene end by 1 base; junction bases not matched to a gene: 11. The CDR3 is 17 amino acids. Sequenced sample: CD4+ T cells from blood buffy coats. This receptor was identified in a human donor in good health. This chain links TRBV5-1 with TRBJ1-1; 9 nucleotides agree with TRBD1. The CDR3 DNA sequence: TGCGCCAGCAGCGGTCGAACAGGGGGCCAAGGGAACACTGAAGCTTTCTTT. This codes for CASSGRTGGQGNTEAFF.